These 29 T cell receptor beta chains share one sample of origin, sequenced in a study of Graves' ophthalmopathy and Graves' hyperthyroidism. Researchers took RNA transcripts and amplified TCR beta CDR3 regions from them. In the first round, RT-PCR was carried out with HTBI primers, and a multiplex PCR formed the second round. TCRdb re-analysed the multiplex PCR reads in MiXCR, keeping a single row per CDR3 protein. The profile shows under 350,000 distinct CDR3 sequences, about a sixth of them singletons. Sequenced sample: peripheral blood. The receptors originated from an adult man with Graves' ophthalmopathy.

There are many counts of this clonotype. This rearrangement joins TRBV28 to TRBJ2-2, with D unresolved. This CDR3 region has 16 residues. Trimming shortened V by 2 bases and J by 3 bases, and 13 bases separated the two germline ends. Germline CDR1 and CDR2: MDHEN and SYDVKM. The CDR3 loop is CASSLLVTDYTGELFF. CDR3 DNA: TGTGCCAGCAGTTTACTGGTTACAGACTACACCGGGGAGCTGTTTTTT.

The chain couples TRBV7-2 to TRBJ2-5, with TRBD2 matching 7 bases. Looked up from germline, CDR1 is SGHTA and CDR2 is FQGNSA. This CDR3 is 14 amino acids long. V shed 5 bases, J shed 4 bases, and the junction held 7 bases outside the gene matches. CDR3 loop: CASSTNGGSETQYF. CDR3 DNA sequence: TGTGCCAGCAGCACCAACGGGGGGTCAGAGACCCAGTACTTC.

The sample holds many counts of this clonotype. CDR3 bases: TGTGCCAGCAGTTACTCATGGACAGGGGAGGATGAAAAACTGTTTTTT. This translates into CASSYSWTGEDEKLFF. The V and J genes are TRBV6-5 and TRBJ1-4; TRBD1 matches at 9 bases. V was clipped by 0 bases and J by 6 bases; unmatched bases: 5. CDR1 MNHEY and CDR2 SVGAGI come from the germline V gene. CDR3 length: 16 residues.

In this sample, this clonotype turned up many times. This chain joins TRBV19 and TRBJ1-1; D remains unclear. Looked up from germline, CDR1 is LNHDA and CDR2 is SQIVND (reference sequence). V gave up 8 bases and J gave up 8 bases, with 18 bases separating them. This CDR3 is 13 amino acids long. CDR3 nucleotide sequence: TGTGCCAGTTCCGTTTCAGGAGGCCGGGAAGCTTTCTTT. Protein sequence: CASSVSGGREAFF.

The sample holds many counts of this clonotype. The V call is TRBV19, the J call TRBJ2-5; D is uncertain. CDR1 and CDR2 (germline): LNHDA, SQIVND (reference sequence). V was cut by 5 bases and J by 5 bases, with 18 bases left in between. This CDR3 contains 15 residues. CDR3 DNA sequence: TGTGCCAGTAGTCCGTCAGGTATCCGGCTGGAGACCCAGTACTTC. It encodes CASSPSGIRLETQYF. The full variable domain, completed using reference TRBV19 and TRBJ2-5, is DGGITQSPKYLFRKEGQNVTLSCEQNLNHDAMYWYRQDPGQGLRLIYYSQIVNDFQKGDIAEGYSVSREKKESFPLTVTSAQKNPTAFYLCASSPSGIRLETQYFGPGTRLLVL.

The sample holds many counts of this clonotype. CDR3 residues: CASSQEGLAGYEQYF. CDR3 in DNA: TGCGCCAGCAGCCAAGAAGGGCTAGCGGGGTACGAGCAGTACTTC. The V gene is TRBV4-1, the J gene TRBJ2-7; 9 nucleotides agree with TRBD2. Germline loops: CDR1 MGHRA, CDR2 YSYEKL. This CDR3 region has 15 residues. The ends lost 0 bases at V and 4 bases at J; junction bases unmatched: 4.

At least ten counts were recorded for this clonotype. The chain uses TRBV27 and TRBJ2-5, with 11 bases aligning to TRBD2. The CDR3 contains 16 residues. Germline V gene data show CDR1 as MNHEY and CDR2 as SMNVEV (reference sequence). Losses at the gene ends were 2 bases for V and 6 bases for J; bases not matched to a gene: 8. This CDR3 is CASSLQIGTSGQTQYF. The CDR3 DNA is TGTGCCAGCAGTTTACAGATCGGGACTAGCGGCCAGACCCAGTACTTC.

This clonotype was counted at least ten times. The gene calls are TRBV28 and TRBJ2-5; D might be TRBD2 (6 bases). The CDR3 totals 15 residues. Looked up from germline, CDR1 is MDHEN and CDR2 is SYDVKM. V was cut by 7 bases and J by 5 bases, with 20 bases left in between. CDR3 region: CASISRDSQTETQYF. The CDR3 nucleotides are TGTGCCAGCATCTCTCGGGACTCCCAAACGGAGACCCAGTACTTC.

This clonotype was observed at least ten times. V and J are TRBV13 and TRBJ1-2, with 8 bases aligning to TRBD1. There are 14 residues in the CDR3. V was pared by 5 bases and J by 2 bases, with 4 bases of the junction left unmatched. The germline V gene has CDR1 PRHDT and CDR2 FYEKMQ (reference sequence). CDR3 sequence: CASSLRGLNYGYTF. The CDR3 region has the DNA TGTGCCAGCAGCCTCAGGGGGCTCAACTATGGCTACACCTTC.

This clonotype was counted ten times or more. The chain's CDR3 is CASSLDRGGAGANVLTF. CDR3 bases: TGTGCCAGCAGCTTAGATCGAGGAGGGGCTGGGGCCAACGTCCTGACTTTC. The chain employs TRBV11-2 and TRBJ2-6; TRBD2 might be the D (6 bases). Germline V gives CDR1 SGHAT, CDR2 FQNNGV. This CDR3 comprises 17 residues. With 0 bases removed from V and 2 bases from J, the gap between germline ends came to 11 bases.

This clonotype was seen ten or more times. The chain uses TRBV24-1 and TRBJ2-7, with 9 bases lining up with TRBD1. The CDR3 is 16 residues long. CDR1 is KGHDR, CDR2 SFDVKD, per germline. V was pared by 4 bases and J by 0 bases, with 6 bases of the junction left unmatched. This CDR3 is CATSDHRDRDSYEQYF. As DNA, the CDR3 is TGTGCCACCAGTGACCATCGGGACAGGGACTCCTACGAGCAGTACTTC.

This clonotype has more than one count but fewer than ten. The CDR3 region has the DNA TGTGCCAGCAGCCAGCCGACAGGGGTCTATGGCTACACCTTC. It encodes CASSQPTGVYGYTF. This chain joins TRBV7-2 and TRBJ1-2; 8 bases line up with TRBD1. The CDR3 covers 14 residues. J was trimmed by 4 bases and V by 5 bases; bases with no gene match: 6. In germline, CDR1 is SGHTA, CDR2 FQGNSA.

This clonotype showed up many times. The chain links TRBV6-1 to TRBJ1-3; a possible D gene is TRBD1 (5 bases). Looked up from germline, CDR1 is MNHNS and CDR2 is SASEGT. V lost 5 bases and J lost 8, with 10 bases in between. The CDR3 is 12 amino acids. The CDR3 protein is CASSPQGDTIYF. DNA of the CDR3: TGTGCCAGCAGTCCCCAGGGTGACACCATATATTTT.

This clonotype showed up many times. The gene calls are TRBV6-4 and TRBJ1-1, with a weak D call TRBD1 (5 bases). Trimming removed 6 bases at V and 4 bases at J, with 15 bases between. The CDR3 totals 14 residues. Germline-derived CDR1 and CDR2 are MRHNA and SNTAGT. Here the CDR3 DNA reads TGTGCCAGCAGGGCAGGGTCCGCGGGCACTGAAGCTTTCTTT. Translated: CASRAGSAGTEAFF.

This clonotype was detected ten times or more. This rearrangement joins TRBV11-2 to TRBJ2-2; TRBD1 matches at 7 bases. The J segment lost 6 bases and the V segment lost 5 bases, leaving 9 bases of the junction unmatched. Germline V gene lookup returns CDR1 SGHAT and CDR2 FQNNGV. This CDR3 spans 15 amino acids. CDR3 sequence (DNA): TGTGCCAGCAGCCCCCTTGTAGGGGGCTCCGGGGAGCTGTTTTTT. This sequence encodes CASSPLVGGSGELFF.

This clonotype was picked up many times. The V call is TRBV28, the J call TRBJ1-3; weak D call: TRBD1 (6 bases). CDR1 is MDHEN, CDR2 SYDVKM, per germline. Trimming left V 6 bases short and J 5 bases short, with 11 bases between. The CDR3 is 13 residues long. CDR3 loop: CASSAGTRNTIYF. The CDR3 bases are TGTGCCAGCAGCGCCGGGACAAGAAACACCATATATTTT.

The V gene is TRBV28, the J gene TRBJ2-7, with TRBD1 matching over 9 bases. J was trimmed by 0 bases and V by 8 bases; bases with no gene match: 11. The germline V gene has CDR1 MDHEN and CDR2 SYDVKM. The CDR3 loop spans 16 amino acids. The CDR3 bases are TGTGCCAGCCAACTAATTACAGGGGGCAACTCCTACGAGCAGTACTTC. Residues: CASQLITGGNSYEQYF.

The rearrangement uses TRBV6-1 and TRBJ2-7; 8 bases agree with TRBD2. J lost 0 bases, V lost 7 bases, and 5 bases had no gene match. The CDR3 is 14 amino acids. CDR1 and CDR2 (germline): MNHNS, SASEGT. In DNA, the CDR3 is TGTGCCAGCACCCTTAGCGGGAACTCCTACGAGCAGTACTTC. Protein sequence: CASTLSGNSYEQYF.

This clonotype was seen repeatedly, ten times or more. V usage is TRBV13 and J usage is TRBJ1-6; 7 bases are shared with TRBD1. Looked up from germline, CDR1 is PRHDT and CDR2 is FYEKMQ (reference sequence). Trimming cost V 4 bases and J 0 bases; bases outside gene matches: 9. The CDR3 runs to 18 residues. CDR3 region: CASSSRQGESSYNSPLHF. The CDR3 DNA reads as TGTGCCAGCAGCTCTCGACAGGGTGAATCCTCCTATAATTCACCCCTCCACTTT. Looking up the rest from reference TRBV13 and TRBJ1-6 gives the full variable domain: AAGVIQSPRHLIKEKRETATLKCYPIPRHDTVYWYQQGPGQDPQFLISFYEKMQSDKGSIPDRFSAQQFSDYHSELNMSSLELGDSALYFCASSSRQGESSYNSPLHFGNGTRLTVT.

This clonotype was recorded many times. The rearrangement uses TRBV12-3 or TRBV12-4 and TRBJ2-7, with a weak D call TRBD1 (6 bases). The CDR3 contains 16 residues. The V end lost 2 bases, the J end lost 2 bases, and 16 bases lay between the germline ends. The CDR3 DNA is TGTGCCAGCAGTTTACGGCCCCAGGGGTTAGCCTACGAGCAGTACTTC. It is translated as CASSLRPQGLAYEQYF.

The sample holds many counts of this clonotype. The V call is TRBV11-2, the J call TRBJ1-6; weak D call: TRBD1 (6 bases). Trimming removed 2 bases from V and 18 bases from J, with 14 bases in between. There are 12 residues in the CDR3. Looked up from germline, CDR1 is SGHAT and CDR2 is FQNNGV. Written as DNA, the CDR3 is TGTGCCAGCAGCTTACCTTGGACAGACCCCCACTTT. Its translation: CASSLPWTDPHF.

This clonotype was seen many times. The genes are TRBV12-3 or TRBV12-4 and TRBJ1-1; 9 nucleotides line up with TRBD1. Trimming took 4 bases from V and 1 from J; bases not matched to a gene: 1. This CDR3 is 14 amino acids long. The CDR3 DNA reads TGTGCCAGCAGTTACAGGGGGCCGAACACTGAAGCTTTCTTT. This sequence encodes CASSYRGPNTEAFF.

This clonotype was picked up one time. The rearrangement links TRBV20-1 to TRBJ2-5; D uncertain. This CDR3 is 13 amino acids long. Deletions cut 3 bases from V and 3 bases from J, with 11 bases between. The V gene's germline CDR1 is DFQATT and CDR2 SNEGSKA (reference sequence). The CDR3 DNA reads TGCAGTGCTAGTCGAGCCTCAAAAGAGACCCAGTACTTC. It codes for CSASRASKETQYF.

CDR3 coding DNA: TGTGCCAGCACCAAGATAGTTGATTCCTACGAGCAGTACTTC. Translation: CASTKIVDSYEQYF. The chain employs TRBV6-2 or TRBV6-3 and TRBJ2-7; no reliable D call. Germline CDR1 reads MNHEY; CDR2 reads SVGEGT. CDR3 length equals 14 residues. Trimming shortened V by 7 bases and J by 1 base, and 14 bases separated the two germline ends.

There are many counts of this clonotype. An end of the junction differs from the germline gene, which may be a read error. The V call is TRBV12-3 or TRBV12-4, the J call TRBJ2-4; D possibly uses TRBD1 or TRBD2 (5 bases each). This CDR3 is built from 14 residues. The CDR3 bases are TGTGCCGGCAGTGGGGGAAGAGCCAAAAACATTCAGTACTTC. Protein sequence: CAGSGGRAKNIQYF.

This clonotype was seen at least ten times. V gene TRBV3-1 combines with J gene TRBJ1-2; D is perhaps TRBD1 (5 bases). Germline-derived CDR1 and CDR2 are LGHDT and YNNKEL (reference sequence). V was clipped by 2 bases and J by 8 bases, with 12 bases between them. CDR3 length equals 13 residues. CDR3: CASSQRGAEGYTF. As DNA, the CDR3 is TGTGCCAGCAGCCAACGCGGGGCGGAGGGCTACACCTTC.

This clonotype was counted at least ten times. CDR3 sequence (DNA): TGTGCCAGCAGTTCCCCCCGACGGTCCAGGGAGACCCAGTACTTC. Translating gives CASSSPRRSRETQYF. The V and J genes are TRBV28 and TRBJ2-5; no clear D gene. This CDR3 spans 15 amino acids. Germline-derived CDR1 and CDR2 are MDHEN and SYDVKM. V gave up 4 bases and J gave up 5 bases, with 17 bases separating them. The full variable domain, rest sourced from reference TRBV28 and TRBJ2-5, is DVKVTQSSRYLVKRTGEKVFLECVQDMDHENMFWYRQDPGLGLRLIYFSYDVKMKEKGDIPEGYSVSREKKERFSLILESASTNQTSMYLCASSSPRRSRETQYFGPGTRLLVL.

This clonotype occurred many times. This may stem from a read error, because a much larger clone lies one nucleotide away. Lacking the conserved final phenylalanine or tryptophan, this CDR3 likely reflects a read error. This chain links TRBV27 with TRBJ1-5; no clear D gene. CDR1 and CDR2 (germline): MNHEY, SMNVEV (reference sequence). The length of the CDR3 is 16 residues. The V gene lost 5 bases and the J gene lost 2 bases, with 16 bases spanning the gap. In DNA, the CDR3 is TGTGCCAGCAGTCCTCCGGGTGTGATGGGCAATCAGCCCCAGCATTCT. Amino acids: CASSPPGVMGNQPQHS.

The table lists this clonotype with many counts. The genes are TRBV15 and TRBJ2-5, with D perhaps given as TRBD1 or TRBD2 (6 bases each). The V gene lost 4 bases and the J gene lost 5 bases, with 17 bases spanning the gap. In germline, CDR1 is LNHNV, CDR2 YYDKDF (reference sequence). There are 15 residues in the CDR3. The CDR3 DNA reads TGTGCCACCAGCACCAATAGCGGAGGGGGGGAGACCCAGTACTTC. Residues: CATSTNSGGGETQYF.